The clone carrying this T cell receptor beta chain was detected a few times. Its specificity is not known. The data are from a study of T-cell reconstitution after alpha-beta-depleted transplantation in children. Study-wide results and limits: Several hundred expanded graft clones reportedly gave rise to the alpha-beta T cells present about two months after transplant. One year post-transplant, T-cell counts and diversity were largely derived from T cells produced anew. There were some patients whose high TCRbeta diversity at day 60 came from surviving recipient T cells and thymic progenitors.

The germline V and J ends were trimmed by 2 bases and 2 bases, with 12 bases remaining between them. This CDR3 has 15 amino acids. The germline gives CDR1 SGHRS, CDR2 YFSETQ. Preparing the TCRbeta library involved the use of unique molecular identifiers. TCRdb re-called the PCR reads with MiXCR, one entry per CDR3 protein. The sample lists around 800,000 distinct CDR3 sequences; around 15% were seen once. The TCR originated in a male patient between 5 and 17 years old who had a stem cell transplant for acute lymphoblastic leukemia, so the T cells may come from the graft donor. The input for sequencing was PBMCs, mostly from graft donor cells, taken 360 days after TCRalphabeta/CD19-depleted stem cell transplant. The genes are TRBV5-1 and TRBJ2-3; D is unclear. The CDR3 here is CASSFSNGYTDTQYF. In DNA form, the CDR3 reads TGCGCCAGCAGCTTTTCTAACGGATACACAGATACGCAGTATTTT.